This TCR beta chain came from a study of cytomegalovirus exposure and HLA in healthy donors. Study-level results: Per a later analysis, HLA-associated TCR beta chains showed more clonal expansion than other, equally common TCR beta chains.

PCR primers comprised 60 Vbeta and 13 Jbeta primers. Profiling relied on immunoSEQ multiplex PCR, and the TCRdb table lists in-frame clones only, not all of them. The sample holds 120,000 to 150,000 clones; around three quarters are singletons and the top ten take approximately 13%. To note about this clone: Its antigen is still unknown.

Trimming removed 0 bases from V and 4 bases from J, with 13 bases in between. There are 15 residues in the CDR3. Germline V gives CDR1 LGHNA, CDR2 YNFKEQ. The specimen sequenced was PBMCs. This sequence was found in a man between 40 and 49 years old in good health and CMV-seropositive. The gene calls are TRBV4-2 and TRBJ2-7; D is unresolved. CDR3 amino acids: CASSQDLHTGYEQYF. CDR3 coding DNA: TGTGCCAGCAGCCAAGACCTTCACACGGGTTACGAGCAGTACTTC.